These T cell receptor beta chains were read from a single sample in a study of blood T cell repertoires in COVID-19. This table comes from immunoSEQ multiplex PCR, and its TCRdb copy is limited to in-frame clones, with some not included. The data show about 400,000 clones, with approximately 88% seen just once and 2% to 2.5% held by the top ten. Sequenced: PBMCs or T cells enriched from blood (not recorded which). These receptors originate from a woman aged 40 to 50 with acute COVID-19. The CDR3 runs from the conserved cysteine through the conserved F or W. A D gene is named only where the DNA matches it firmly. The size entry is marked missing in some rows and otherwise reads once, few, many or a size class.

clone_size: -
j_call: TRBJ1-4
v_call: TRBV6-1
d_call: -
cdr3_nt: TGTGCCAGCAGTGAGAGGGCCGGGGGGCTTGGTGAAAAACTGTTTTTT
cdr3_aa: CASSERAGGLGEKLFF

clone_size: -
j_call: TRBJ1-4
v_call: TRBV19
d_call: -
cdr3_nt: TGTGCCAGTAGTATACCAGGTACAGACGAAAAACTGTTTTTT
cdr3_aa: CASSIPGTDEKLFF

clone_size: -
j_call: TRBJ1-3
v_call: TRBV7-9
d_call: TRBD1
cdr3_nt: TGTGCCAGCAGCTTTGGACAGGGTTCGGGAAACACCATATATTTT
cdr3_aa: CASSFGQGSGNTIYF

clone_size: -
j_call: TRBJ1-4
v_call: TRBV20-1
d_call: -
cdr3_nt: TGCAGTGCTAGTTATGTCGCAACTAATGAAAAACTGTTTTTT
cdr3_aa: CSASYVATNEKLFF

clone_size: -
j_call: TRBJ1-2
v_call: TRBV12-1
d_call: -
cdr3_nt: TGTGCCAGCAGCTTGGGCAGAAACTATGGCTACACCTTC
cdr3_aa: CASSLGRNYGYTF

clone_size: -
j_call: TRBJ2-1
v_call: TRBV3-1/TRBV3-2
d_call: TRBD2
cdr3_nt: TGTGCCAGCAGACAACGGGGGGGCCGCCGAGGGGAGCAGTTCTTC
cdr3_aa: CASRQRGGRRGEQFF

clone_size: -
j_call: TRBJ1-1
v_call: TRBV7-9
d_call: -
cdr3_nt: TGTGCCAGCAGCTTAGAGGGGGGGCGGAAAGCTTTCTTT
cdr3_aa: CASSLEGGRKAFF

clone_size: -
j_call: TRBJ1-3
v_call: TRBV5-1
d_call: -
cdr3_nt: TGCGCCAGCAGCTTGACCCTAGGCGGCTTCTCTGGAAACACCATATATTTT
cdr3_aa: CASSLTLGGFSGNTIYF

clone_size: few
j_call: TRBJ1-2
v_call: TRBV7-9
d_call: -
cdr3_nt: TGTGCCAGCAGCTTACAGTCAAAGGGGGGCTACACCTTC
cdr3_aa: CASSLQSKGGYTF

clone_size: -
j_call: TRBJ2-5
v_call: TRBV5-1
d_call: TRBD1
cdr3_nt: TGCGCCAGCAGCTTGGAGGACAGGGTAGAGACCCAGTACTTC
cdr3_aa: CASSLEDRVETQYF

clone_size: -
j_call: TRBJ2-3
v_call: TRBV27
d_call: -
cdr3_nt: TGTGCCAGCAGTATGTCGGGTGCCACAGATACGCAGTATTTT
cdr3_aa: CASSMSGATDTQYF

clone_size: -
j_call: TRBJ1-1
v_call: TRBV29-1
d_call: -
cdr3_nt: TGCAGCGTTGACAAGGGAGGGAGTCCTGAAGCTTTCTTT
cdr3_aa: CSVDKGGSPEAFF

clone_size: once
j_call: TRBJ1-1
v_call: TRBV2
d_call: TRBD1
cdr3_nt: TGTGCCAGCAGAAATGGGCACTACAGGGGGACCACTGAAGCTTTCTTT
cdr3_aa: CASRNGHYRGTTEAFF

clone_size: -
j_call: TRBJ1-2
v_call: TRBV3-1/TRBV3-2
d_call: -
cdr3_nt: TGTGCCAGCAGCCACCGGACAGAGAAGTTCTATGGCTACACCTTC
cdr3_aa: CASSHRTEKFYGYTF

clone_size: -
j_call: TRBJ1-5
v_call: TRBV28
d_call: TRBD1
cdr3_nt: TGTGCCAGCGGGGGACAGGGGGACTATAGCAATCAGCCCCAGCATTTT
cdr3_aa: CASGGQGDYSNQPQHF

clone_size: -
j_call: TRBJ1-4
v_call: TRBV24-1
d_call: TRBD1
cdr3_nt: TGTGCCACCAGTGAGGGGGACAGAGGAGAAAAACTGTTTTTT
cdr3_aa: CATSEGDRGEKLFF

clone_size: few
j_call: TRBJ1-1
v_call: TRBV30
d_call: -
cdr3_nt: TGTGCCTGGAGTAAGAGGGCCAACACTGAAGCTTTCTTT
cdr3_aa: CAWSKRANTEAFF

clone_size: once
j_call: TRBJ1-4
v_call: TRBV19
d_call: -
cdr3_nt: TGTGCCAGTAGTATAGGACGGAAGAGGGCTGAAAAACTGTTTTTT
cdr3_aa: CASSIGRKRAEKLFF

clone_size: once
j_call: TRBJ2-5
v_call: TRBV19
d_call: TRBD2
cdr3_nt: TGTGCCAGTAAGAGGACTAGCGGCCCTAACCAAGAGACCCAGTACTTC
cdr3_aa: CASKRTSGPNQETQYF

clone_size: -
j_call: TRBJ1-2
v_call: TRBV27
d_call: -
cdr3_nt: TGTGCCAGCAGTTTAAATTCTAGGGAGGGCTACACCTTC
cdr3_aa: CASSLNSREGYTF

clone_size: -
j_call: TRBJ1-3
v_call: TRBV3-1/TRBV3-2
d_call: -
cdr3_nt: TGTGCCAGCAGCCACAGGACTGGAAACACCATATATTTT
cdr3_aa: CASSHRTGNTIYF

clone_size: -
j_call: TRBJ1-2
v_call: TRBV7-2
d_call: -
cdr3_nt: TGTGCCAGCAGCTCCCCCGACAGACACAACTATGGCTACACCTTC
cdr3_aa: CASSSPDRHNYGYTF

clone_size: once
j_call: TRBJ2-2
v_call: TRBV3-1/TRBV3-2
d_call: -
cdr3_nt: TGTGCCAGCAGCCAAGGATTCTGGCGGGGCGACACCGGGGAGCTGTTTTTT
cdr3_aa: CASSQGFWRGDTGELFF

clone_size: few
j_call: TRBJ2-2
v_call: TRBV24-1
d_call: -
cdr3_nt: TGTGCCACCAAAGGACGGGAGCCCACCGGGGAGCTGTTTTTT
cdr3_aa: CATKGREPTGELFF

clone_size: -
j_call: TRBJ1-2
v_call: TRBV2
d_call: -
cdr3_nt: TGTGCCAGCAGTGTTGGGCGGGGAGCCTATGGCTACACCTTC
cdr3_aa: CASSVGRGAYGYTF

clone_size: -
j_call: TRBJ1-5
v_call: TRBV30
d_call: -
cdr3_nt: TGTGCCTGGAGTGTGGGGCAGAATCAGCCCCAGCATTTT
cdr3_aa: CAWSVGQNQPQHF

clone_size: -
j_call: TRBJ1-1
v_call: TRBV14
d_call: -
cdr3_nt: TGTGCCAGCAGCGAGGACAGTATGGACACTGAAGCTTTCTTT
cdr3_aa: CASSEDSMDTEAFF

clone_size: -
j_call: TRBJ1-2
v_call: TRBV29-1
d_call: -
cdr3_nt: TGCAGCGTTGGAAACCGGGCCGAGGGCTATGGCTACACCTTC
cdr3_aa: CSVGNRAEGYGYTF

clone_size: -
j_call: TRBJ2-6
v_call: TRBV5-4
d_call: -
cdr3_nt: TGTGCCAGCATTCCAGGGGGGCCTGGGGCCAACGTCCTGACTTTC
cdr3_aa: CASIPGGPGANVLTF

clone_size: -
j_call: TRBJ2-1
v_call: TRBV11-2
d_call: -
cdr3_nt: TGTGCCAGCAGCCCGGGCCGGGCCCGGGGCAATGAGCAGTTCTTC
cdr3_aa: CASSPGRARGNEQFF

clone_size: -
j_call: TRBJ1-5
v_call: TRBV6-1
d_call: -
cdr3_nt: TGTGCCAGCAGTGAAAATCGGGTAGGGCCCCAGCATTTT
cdr3_aa: CASSENRVGPQHF

clone_size: -
j_call: TRBJ1-2
v_call: TRBV2
d_call: -
cdr3_nt: TGTGCCAGCACCAAGCGGGGCGAGAGGGGCTACACCTTC
cdr3_aa: CASTKRGERGYTF

clone_size: -
j_call: TRBJ2-5
v_call: TRBV6-5
d_call: TRBD1
cdr3_nt: TGTGCCAGCAGTTCCCCCGGGGACAGCCGACGGGAGACCCAGTACTTC
cdr3_aa: CASSSPGDSRRETQYF

clone_size: -
j_call: TRBJ1-5
v_call: TRBV19
d_call: -
cdr3_nt: TGTGCCAGTAGTATTGGGGGGAATCAGCCCCAGCATTTT
cdr3_aa: CASSIGGNQPQHF

clone_size: -
j_call: TRBJ1-2
v_call: TRBV15
d_call: -
cdr3_nt: TGTGCCACCAGCAAGGGAGGGGGGCTCGGCTACACCTTC
cdr3_aa: CATSKGGGLGYTF

clone_size: -
j_call: TRBJ2-3
v_call: TRBV30
d_call: TRBD2
cdr3_nt: TGTGCCTGGAGTGTACTTAGCGGGGACCGAGATACGCAGTATTTT
cdr3_aa: CAWSVLSGDRDTQYF

clone_size: once
j_call: TRBJ1-2
v_call: TRBV6-5
d_call: -
cdr3_nt: TGTGCCAGCAAAGGCAGAGGTTCCCCTGGCTACACCTTC
cdr3_aa: CASKGRGSPGYTF

clone_size: few
j_call: TRBJ2-3
v_call: TRBV4-2
d_call: -
cdr3_nt: TGTGCCAGCAGCCAAGCCCCCGCAGGGTTGGGAGATACGCAGTATTTT
cdr3_aa: CASSQAPAGLGDTQYF

clone_size: -
j_call: TRBJ1-1
v_call: TRBV18
d_call: -
cdr3_nt: TGTGCCAGCTCAGTCAGGTCGAACACTGAAGCTTTCTTT
cdr3_aa: CASSVRSNTEAFF

clone_size: -
j_call: TRBJ2-2
v_call: TRBV11-2
d_call: -
cdr3_nt: TGTGCCAGCAGCTTATTCGGTGTTGAATCCGGGGAGCTGTTTTTT
cdr3_aa: CASSLFGVESGELFF

clone_size: -
j_call: TRBJ2-5
v_call: TRBV5-6
d_call: TRBD2
cdr3_nt: TGTGCCAGCAGCGCGGGGACTAGCGGACTAGAGACCCAGTACTTC
cdr3_aa: CASSAGTSGLETQYF

clone_size: few
j_call: TRBJ1-4
v_call: TRBV2
d_call: -
cdr3_nt: TGTGCCAGCAGCCGGGACGGGGGAAGGGAAAAACTGTTTTTT
cdr3_aa: CASSRDGGREKLFF

clone_size: few
j_call: TRBJ2-7
v_call: TRBV28
d_call: TRBD1
cdr3_nt: TGTGCCAGCAATACCGGGACAGTTCTATCCTACGAGCAGTACTTC
cdr3_aa: CASNTGTVLSYEQYF

clone_size: -
j_call: TRBJ2-7
v_call: TRBV6-5
d_call: TRBD1
cdr3_nt: TGTGCCAGCAATATGGACAGGATAACGGGTGAGCAGTACTTC
cdr3_aa: CASNMDRITGEQYF

clone_size: -
j_call: TRBJ1-5
v_call: TRBV6-5
d_call: -
cdr3_nt: TGTGCCAGCAGCTCAGACAGTTTATTCAATCAGCCCCAGCATTTT
cdr3_aa: CASSSDSLFNQPQHF

clone_size: -
j_call: TRBJ1-3
v_call: TRBV4-1
d_call: -
cdr3_nt: TGCGCCAGCAGCCAAGACTGGGACACCAACTCTGGAAACACCATATATTTT
cdr3_aa: CASSQDWDTNSGNTIYF

clone_size: -
j_call: TRBJ2-2
v_call: TRBV15
d_call: -
cdr3_nt: TGTGCCACCAGCAGCCGGGAGAGGGGGGAGCTGTTTTTT
cdr3_aa: CATSSRERGELFF

clone_size: once
j_call: TRBJ2-3
v_call: TRBV30
d_call: -
cdr3_nt: TGTGCCTGCGTCCCGGTGGACTCAGATACGCAGTATTTT
cdr3_aa: CACVPVDSDTQYF

clone_size: once
j_call: TRBJ1-2
v_call: TRBV18
d_call: -
cdr3_nt: TGTGCCAGCTCACCACCTGACAGCTATGGCTACACCTTC
cdr3_aa: CASSPPDSYGYTF

clone_size: -
j_call: TRBJ1-4
v_call: TRBV18
d_call: -
cdr3_nt: TGTGCCAGCTCACCAGTTAGGGGTGCTAATGAAAAACTGTTTTTT
cdr3_aa: CASSPVRGANEKLFF

clone_size: -
j_call: TRBJ2-5
v_call: TRBV4-1
d_call: TRBD2
cdr3_nt: TGCGCCAGCAGAAAACTGGGACTAGTTGTTCAAGAGACCCAGTACTTC
cdr3_aa: CASRKLGLVVQETQYF

clone_size: -
j_call: TRBJ1-1
v_call: TRBV19
d_call: TRBD1
cdr3_nt: TGTGCCAGTAGTATTACAGGGGGCGATGGAACTGAAGCTTTCTTT
cdr3_aa: CASSITGGDGTEAFF

clone_size: -
j_call: TRBJ1-2
v_call: TRBV4-2
d_call: -
cdr3_nt: TGTGCCAGCAGCCAAGATCTTCAGTGGACTGTTAACTATGGCTACACCTTC
cdr3_aa: CASSQDLQWTVNYGYTF

clone_size: -
j_call: TRBJ2-1
v_call: TRBV3-1/TRBV3-2
d_call: -
cdr3_nt: TGTGCCAGCAGCCAAGTTAGAAATGAGCAGTTCTTC
cdr3_aa: CASSQVRNEQFF

clone_size: -
j_call: TRBJ1-2
v_call: TRBV2
d_call: TRBD1
cdr3_nt: TGTGCCACCCAGGGGGCTCGGGGCTACACCTTC
cdr3_aa: CATQGARGYTF

clone_size: -
j_call: TRBJ2-1
v_call: TRBV5-8
d_call: -
cdr3_nt: TGTGCCAGCACCCCAGACAGCAGCTCCTACAATGAGCAGTTCTTC
cdr3_aa: CASTPDSSSYNEQFF

clone_size: -
j_call: TRBJ2-1
v_call: TRBV5-1
d_call: TRBD1
cdr3_nt: TGCGCCAGCAGCATCTCACAGGGGTTTTCCTACAATGAGCAGTTCTTC
cdr3_aa: CASSISQGFSYNEQFF

clone_size: once
j_call: TRBJ2-1
v_call: TRBV9
d_call: -
cdr3_nt: TGTGCCAGCAGCGTAGACCTCCAGCGCGAGCAGTTCTTC
cdr3_aa: CASSVDLQREQFF

clone_size: once
j_call: TRBJ1-1
v_call: TRBV5-4
d_call: -
cdr3_nt: TGTGCCAGCAGCGGGGGGGGAAATCTTGAAGCTTTCTTT
cdr3_aa: CASSGGGNLEAFF